This T cell receptor beta chain emerged from a study of T cells in Graves' hyperthyroidism and ophthalmopathy. This clonotype was counted only a few times. The CDR3 spans 14 residues. With 3 bases removed from V and 7 bases from J, the gap between germline ends came to 15 bases. CDR1 is SGHTA and CDR2 is FQGTGA in the germline V gene. Using RNA transcripts as the source, TCR beta CDR3 regions were amplified. Primed by the HTBI set, a first-round RT-PCR was run on the TCR CDR3. One entry per CDR3 protein results from TCRdb running MiXCR on the multiplex PCR reads. The sample contains some 500,000 distinct CDR3 sequences, roughly an eighth of which appear only once.

This receptor was identified in a woman younger than 35 with Graves' hyperthyroidism. This rearrangement joins TRBV7-3 to TRBJ1-2; a possible D gene is TRBD1 (5 bases). Input material: blood. The CDR3 bases are TGTGCCAGCAGCTTGGGGGGGGGGGATGCTGGCTACACCTTC. It codes for CASSLGGGDAGYTF.